Presented here are 13 T cell receptor beta chains from one specimen sequenced in a study of blood T cell repertoires in COVID-19. Measured with immunoSEQ multiplex PCR; TCRdb has only the in-frame clones, and not every one. The profile shows about 370,000 clones, roughly nine tenths of them singletons. Sequencing was carried out using PBMCs or T cells enriched from blood (not recorded which). Receptors originate from a woman in her 30s who had recovered from COVID-19.

This rearrangement joins TRBV14 to TRBJ2-1; 7 bases are a match to TRBD2. Losses at the gene ends were 5 bases for V and 2 bases for J; bases not matched to a gene: 9. Germline V CDR1 and CDR2: SGHDN, FVKESK. This CDR3 spans 16 amino acids. CDR3 sequence: CASSSQHGRTYNEQFF. The CDR3 region has the DNA TGTGCCAGCAGCTCCCAACACGGGAGGACCTACAATGAGCAGTTCTTC.

This chain connects TRBV29-1 to TRBJ1-4; perhaps TRBD1 as D (5 bases). Trimming removed 4 bases at V and 7 bases at J, with 10 bases between. The CDR3 is made up of 12 amino acids. CDR1 SQVTM and CDR2 ANQGSEA come from the germline V gene. CDR3: CSVVGQGEKLFF. CDR3 DNA sequence: TGCAGCGTTGTAGGGCAGGGTGAAAAACTGTTTTTT.

This clone was seen a handful of times. The genes are TRBV19 and TRBJ2-1; 10 bases are a match to TRBD1. V shed 4 bases, J shed 1 base, and the junction held 16 bases outside the gene matches. The CDR3 consists of 20 residues. Looked up from germline, CDR1 is LNHDA and CDR2 is SQIVND (reference sequence). In DNA, the CDR3 is TGTGCCAGTAGTAAGTGGGGAGCCGGGACAGGGGACCGGTCCTACAATGAGCAGTTCTTC. It codes for CASSKWGAGTGDRSYNEQFF.

The rearrangement joins TRBV30 to TRBJ1-6; D not certain. This CDR3 contains 15 residues. Deletions cut 0 bases from V and 7 bases from J, with 13 bases between. The germline CDR1 and CDR2 sequences are GTSNPN and SVGIG (reference sequence). CDR3 coding DNA: TGTGCCTGGAGTGTACCGGCAGGAACAAATTCACCCCTCCACTTT. It codes for CAWSVPAGTNSPLHF.

This clone has just one count. The chain couples TRBV14 to TRBJ2-1, with D possibly being TRBD1 (5 bases). The germline gives CDR1 SGHDN, CDR2 FVKESK. V lost 4 bases and J lost 4, with 8 bases in between. CDR3 length: 13 amino acids. This CDR3 reads CASSPRQYNEQFF. The CDR3 DNA reads TGTGCCAGCAGCCCACGACAGTACAATGAGCAGTTCTTC. Drawing the rest from reference TRBV14 and TRBJ2-1, the complete variable domain is EAGVTQFPSHSVIEKGQTVTLRCDPISGHDNLYWYRRVMGKEIKFLLHFVKESKQDESGMPNNRFLAERTGGTYSTLKVQPAELEDSGVYFCASSPRQYNEQFFGPGTRLTVL.

In this sample, this clone turned up once. The chain employs TRBV4-2 and TRBJ2-1; weak D call: TRBD2 (6 bases). The ends were cut back, 6 bases at V and 5 bases at J, with 20 bases in the middle. Germline CDR1 is LGHNA and CDR2 is YNFKEQ. This CDR3 is 16 amino acids long. The DNA of the CDR3 is TGTGCCAGCAGGGGGGGAGTAATGCGGGGCGACAATGAGCAGTTCTTC. Protein product: CASRGGVMRGDNEQFF.

Ten or more counts support this clone. Additional DNA sequences in this sample encode the identical CDR3. The chain uses TRBV10-3 and TRBJ1-4, with 7 positions matching TRBD1. The CDR3 consists of 14 residues. The J segment lost 8 bases and the V segment lost 3 bases, leaving 6 bases of the junction unmatched. Germline lookup yields CDR1 ENHRY and CDR2 SYGVKD. The CDR3 here is CAISDSGGGEKLFF. The CDR3 DNA reads TGTGCCATCAGTGATTCAGGGGGAGGAGAAAAACTGTTTTTT.

This clone was counted between two and nine times. V usage is TRBV18 and J usage is TRBJ1-1; 9 bases match TRBD1. CDR1 is KGHSH and CDR2 is LQKENI in the germline V gene. J lost 5 bases, V lost 4 bases, and 8 bases had no gene match. The CDR3 length is 15 residues. CDR3 amino acids: CASSLGTGSSTEAFF. In DNA form, the CDR3 reads TGTGCCAGCTCACTGGGGACAGGGTCGTCGACTGAAGCTTTCTTT.

The chain combines TRBV19 with TRBJ2-7, with 10 bases fitting TRBD1. With 6 bases clipped from V and 6 bases from J, the junction kept 5 bases outside the gene matches. Looked up from germline, CDR1 is LNHDA and CDR2 is SQIVND (reference sequence). This CDR3 is built from 13 residues. The CDR3 DNA reads as TGTGCCAGTAGAATTCGGGACAGGGGCGAGCAGTACTTC. Its protein product is CASRIRDRGEQYF.

This clone was observed a few times. The chain has TRBV28 and TRBJ2-1, with D tentatively TRBD2 (7 bases). The CDR3 runs 14 residues. With 6 bases removed from V and 4 bases from J, the gap between germline ends came to 13 bases. Germline V gives CDR1 MDHEN, CDR2 SYDVKM. The CDR3 here is CASRWGGQYNEQFF. The CDR3 DNA sequence: TGTGCCAGCAGGTGGGGGGGGCAATACAATGAGCAGTTCTTC. The entire variable domain, with the rest obtained from reference TRBV28 and TRBJ2-1, is as follows: DVKVTQSSRYLVKRTGEKVFLECVQDMDHENMFWYRQDPGLGLRLIYFSYDVKMKEKGDIPEGYSVSREKKERFSLILESASTNQTSMYLCASRWGGQYNEQFFGPGTRLTVL.

This clone occurred once. Other nucleotide sequences from this sample produce the same CDR3. V gene TRBV7-9 combines with J gene TRBJ1-1; D ambiguous. Germline V gene sequence: CDR1 SEHNR, CDR2 FQNEAQ (reference sequence). CDR3 length: 12 amino acids. V lost 3 bases and J lost 4, with 6 bases in between. CDR3 DNA: TGTGCCAGCAGCTTGACGGGCACTGAAGCTTTCTTT. Encoded protein: CASSLTGTEAFF.

V gene TRBV28 combines with J gene TRBJ2-1; 13 positions match TRBD2. The CDR3 contains 16 residues. Germline values: CDR1 MDHEN, CDR2 SYDVKM. Trimming removed 5 bases from V and 8 bases from J; junction bases left unmatched: 9. CDR3 DNA: TGTGCCAGCAGTACCACCGGGACTAGCGGGGCCGATGAGCAGTTCTTC. It codes for CASSTTGTSGADEQFF.

The chain links TRBV18 to TRBJ1-2, with 11 bases matching TRBD1. After removal of 3 bases from V and 4 bases from J, the junction contained 7 bases not matched to a gene. The CDR3 has 16 amino acids. CDR1 is KGHSH, CDR2 LQKENI, per germline. The CDR3 DNA follows: TGTGCCAGCTCACCGCTGGGACAGGGGGTTGTCTATGGCTACACCTTC. Amino acid sequence: CASSPLGQGVVYGYTF.